This T cell receptor (beta chain) was sequenced in a study of blood T cells in healthy people across ages. Study-level results: TCR beta diversity correlated strongly with naive T cell percentage.

In regard to this clonotype: Its antigen is as yet unknown.

Donors ranged from about 6 to 90 years old and were healthy Caucasians in Russia. The J segment lost 9 bases and the V segment lost 4 bases, leaving 10 bases of the junction unmatched. In germline, CDR1 is MDHEN, CDR2 SYDVKM. The CDR3 has 15 residues. A second PCR, run for roughly 7 to 11 cycles, used a sample-barcoded 5' primer plus a J-beta primer mix. TCRdb passed the 5' RACE reads through MiXCR, listing each CDR3 protein once. The data contain hundreds of thousands of distinct CDR3 sequences, roughly 49% of them seen just once; the ten biggest clones take up 30% to 40%. The genes are TRBV28 and TRBJ2-5; TRBD1 matches at 11 bases. Specimen: blood. The TCR sequence derives from a woman aged 55-69 years in good health. CDR3 DNA sequence: TGTGCCAGCAGTTCTGGACAGGGGGCACCGGTGGCCCAGTACTTC. As protein: CASSSGQGAPVAQYF.